A single sample gave rise to the 27 T cell receptor beta chains below, sequenced in a study of blood T cells in healthy people across ages. Sample-barcoded 5' priming and a J-beta primer mix drove a second PCR of 7 to 11 cycles. TCRdb reanalysed the 5' RACE reads using MiXCR and keeps one entry per CDR3 protein. This table holds approximately 760,000 distinct CDR3 sequences, more than 20% found once. The same data also went into a second study, on T cells of mothers and their children.

The sequencing input was blood. All receptors derive from a boy between 10 and 17 years old in good health.

The chain carries TRBV21-1 and TRBJ2-7; TRBD1, as called in the table, went unchecked against the DNA. TRBV21-1 is reported as a pseudogene. The CDR3 has 15 residues. CDR3 in amino acids: CASSKEEKTPGEQYF. CDR3 sequence (DNA): TGTGCCAGCAGCAAAGAAGAGAAGACCCCGGGCGAGCAGTACTTC.

The chain recombines TRBV7-2 with TRBJ2-3; D unresolved. Germline CDR1 reads SGHTA; CDR2 reads FQGNSA. Between the trimmed V and J ends, which lost 5 bases and 0 bases, there was a span of 9 bases. CDR3 length equals 14 residues. CDR3 in amino acids: CASSPDSSTDTQYF. CDR3 coding DNA: TGTGCCAGCAGCCCTGATTCTAGCACAGATACGCAGTATTTT.

This clonotype has a handful of counts. J is TRBJ1-4 and V is TRBV6-6; 7 positions match TRBD1. The V gene's germline CDR1 is MNHNY and CDR2 SVGAGI (reference sequence). The CDR3 totals 15 residues. V was pared by 5 bases and J by 4 bases, with 7 bases of the junction left unmatched. The CDR3 region is CASSHRGLYNEKLFF. In DNA, the CDR3 is TGTGCCAGCAGTCACAGGGGACTTTATAATGAAAAACTGTTTTTT.

V usage is TRBV7-9 and J usage is TRBJ1-2, with D uncertain. Trimming took 5 bases from V and 3 from J, leaving 13 bases between them. The CDR3 runs to 14 residues. Germline-derived CDR1 and CDR2 are SEHNR and FQNEAQ (reference sequence). CDR3 in amino acids: CASSHNTLDYGYTF. The CDR3 DNA is TGTGCCAGCAGCCATAACACATTGGACTATGGCTACACCTTC. Based on the CDR3 plus reference TRBV7-9 and TRBJ1-2, the full variable domain is DTGVSQNPRHKITKRGQNVTFRCDPISEHNRLYWYRQTLGQGPEFLTYFQNEAQLEKSRLLSDRFSAERPKGSFSTLEIQRTEQGDSAMYLCASSHNTLDYGYTFGSGTRLTVV.

This clonotype was detected only a few times. The genes are TRBV6-5 and TRBJ2-1; 9 positions match TRBD2. V dropped 7 bases and J dropped 9; count of bases not matched to a gene: 13. The germline V gene has CDR1 MNHEY and CDR2 SVGAGI. The CDR3 contains 15 residues. CDR3 loop: CASTPPGTSMGEQFF. The CDR3 nucleotides are TGTGCCAGCACTCCACCCGGGACTAGCATGGGTGAGCAGTTCTTC.

The rearrangement joins TRBV4-1 to TRBJ2-7, with 15 bases that match TRBD2. The germline V gene encodes CDR1 MGHRA and CDR2 YSYEKL. CDR3 length: 16 residues. V was clipped by 4 bases and J by 7 bases; unmatched bases: 8. DNA of the CDR3: TGCGCCAGCAGCCTCTCCGGACTAGCGGGGGGGCAAGAGCAGTACTTC. Its protein product is CASSLSGLAGGQEQYF.

V gene TRBV29-1 combines with J gene TRBJ2-5, with 7 bases aligning to TRBD1. This CDR3 region has 15 residues. V shed 6 bases, J shed 2 bases, and the junction held 12 bases outside the gene matches. Germline CDR1 is SQVTM and CDR2 is ANQGSEA. In nucleotides, the CDR3 is TGCAGCGTGAACGAATACGGGACAGTTCAAGAGACCCAGTACTTC. It codes for CSVNEYGTVQETQYF.

This clonotype has a handful of counts. The V gene is TRBV12-3 or TRBV12-4, the J gene TRBJ2-1; possible D gene TRBD2, 5 bases. Trimming stripped 3 bases from V and 5 bases from J, with 14 bases between. The CDR3 extends over 15 amino acids. The CDR3, as DNA: TGTGCCAGCAGTTTCGGCGGCGGGCCCCACAATGAGCAGTTCTTC. Protein sequence: CASSFGGGPHNEQFF.

This clonotype occurred a few times. The rearrangement uses TRBV7-9 and TRBJ1-1, with D possibly TRBD1 on 5 matching bases. V lost 3 bases and J 3 bases, leaving 17 bases between the germline ends. There are 16 residues in the CDR3. The germline gives CDR1 SEHNR, CDR2 FQNEAQ (reference sequence). The CDR3 loop reads CASSFREQGVHTEAFF. The CDR3 bases are TGTGCCAGCAGCTTTCGCGAGCAGGGCGTTCACACTGAAGCTTTCTTT.

The genes are TRBV7-2 and TRBJ2-5; 8 bases fit TRBD1. The J call is doubtful: the DNA matches TRBJ2-7 better. The length of the CDR3 is 15 residues. Germline CDR1 reads SGHTA; CDR2 reads FQGNSA. CDR3 residues: CASSFRTGSSYEQYF. The DNA of the CDR3 is TGTGCCAGCAGCTTCCGGACAGGGAGCTCCTACGAGCAGTACTTC.

The J gene is TRBJ2-5, the V gene TRBV7-2; D gene uncertain. The tail of the sequence fits TRBJ2-7 better, so the J call may be wrong. CDR1 is SGHTA, CDR2 FQGNSA, per germline. This CDR3 contains 13 residues. CDR3 in DNA: TGTGCCAGCAGCTGGGTTTATGGGGACGAGCAGTACTTC. Encoded protein: CASSWVYGDEQYF.

This clonotype is a singleton in its sample. CDR3 DNA: TGTGCCAGCATCTCGGTCGCGGGCGGGGAGCTGTTTTTT. Protein sequence: CASISVAGGELFF. The V call is TRBV12-3 or TRBV12-4, the J call TRBJ2-2; D perhaps matches TRBD2 (5 bases). Trimming left V 7 bases short and J 7 bases short, with 13 bases between. This CDR3 region has 13 residues.

The V gene is TRBV6-8, the J gene TRBJ2-5, with a weak D call TRBD2 (5 bases). The CDR3 is made up of 17 amino acids. In germline, CDR1 is MNHGY, CDR2 SAAAGT. V shed 4 bases and J shed 2 bases, with 20 bases lying between them. For the CDR3, the DNA is TGTGCCAGCAGTTTACTCGCCTCCGGGATTGGGCAAGAGACCCAGTACTTC. This encodes CASSLLASGIGQETQYF.

In its sample, this clonotype was seen once. V gene TRBV28 combines with J gene TRBJ2-1; D is possibly TRBD2 (6 bases). The CDR3 extends over 15 amino acids. Germline V gives CDR1 MDHEN, CDR2 SYDVKM. Trimming removed 4 bases from V and 5 bases from J, with 15 bases in between. The CDR3 sequence: CASSSQGSGNNEQFF. In DNA form, the CDR3 reads TGTGCCAGCAGTTCCCAGGGTAGCGGAAACAATGAGCAGTTCTTC.

The CDR3 region has the DNA TGTGCCAGCAGCCCCCCCGGACATGGCTACACCTTC. Translated, it gives CASSPPGHGYTF. The chain recombines TRBV7-2 with TRBJ1-2; D ambiguous. CDR3 length: 12 amino acids. V lost 5 bases, J lost 6 bases, and 10 bases lay in between. The germline V gene has CDR1 SGHTA and CDR2 FQGNSA.

This clonotype was counted once. At one end, the junction sequence differs from germline, possibly due to a read error. The J gene is TRBJ2-2, the V gene TRBV3-1, with D possibly matching TRBD2 (5 bases). The CDR3 is made up of 13 amino acids. The germline gives CDR1 LGHDT, CDR2 YNNKEL (reference sequence). The CDR3 nucleotides read TGTGCCAGCAGCCAGACTGCCACCGGGGAGCTATTTTTT. It yields the protein CASSQTATGELFF.

The gene calls are TRBV24-1 and TRBJ2-3; TRBD2 is a possible D gene (7 bases). CDR3 length: 13 amino acids. The germline V gene encodes CDR1 KGHDR and CDR2 SFDVKD. V was pared by 9 bases and J by 6 bases, with 15 bases between. Here the CDR3 reads CATRDTGGDTQYF. In DNA form, the CDR3 reads TGTGCCACCCGGGACACGGGGGGTGATACGCAGTATTTT.

Many counts were recorded for this clonotype. This chain joins TRBV28 and TRBJ2-3; TRBD2 agrees at 12 bases. The CDR3 has 16 amino acids. J was trimmed by 6 bases and V by 8 bases; bases with no gene match: 12. Germline values: CDR1 MDHEN, CDR2 SYDVKM. The CDR3 loop is CASSPGLAGPADTQYF. The CDR3 DNA reads TGTGCCAGCTCGCCTGGACTAGCGGGACCTGCGGATACGCAGTATTTT.

This clonotype was observed a handful of times. The chain is built from TRBV25-1 and TRBJ2-5; 10 positions match TRBD2. The J call may be in error: the DNA end matches TRBJ2-7 better. The CDR3 sequence is 14 residues long. The germline gives CDR1 MGHDK, CDR2 SYGVNS. CDR3 nucleotides: TGTGCCAGCAGTGCTAGCGGGAGAATCGGCGAGCAGTACTTC. It translates to CASSASGRIGEQYF.

The chain links TRBV4-2 to TRBJ2-1, with 9 bases matching TRBD2. The CDR3 loop spans 14 amino acids. V shed 3 bases, J shed 10 bases, and the junction held 7 bases outside the gene matches. The germline V gene has CDR1 LGHNA and CDR2 YNFKEQ. This chain's CDR3 is CASSHASGTGEQFF. CDR3 sequence (DNA): TGTGCCAGCAGCCATGCTAGCGGGACTGGGGAGCAGTTCTTC.

This clonotype was picked up a small number of times. V is TRBV7-9 and J is TRBJ2-7; D might be TRBD2 (6 bases). Germline V lookup: CDR1 SEHNR, CDR2 FQNEAQ (reference sequence). This CDR3 has 14 amino acids. With 2 bases removed from V and 5 bases from J, the gap between germline ends came to 13 bases. CDR3 nucleotides: TGTGCCAGCAGCTTACCGGGAGATTCCCACGAGCAGTACTTC. Protein product: CASSLPGDSHEQYF.

V and J are TRBV4-1 and TRBJ2-7; 7 bases fit TRBD2. Germline V gene sequence: CDR1 MGHRA, CDR2 YSYEKL. Trimming took 3 bases from V and 7 from J; bases not matched to a gene: 9. The CDR3 consists of 14 residues. CDR3 region: CASSHTSVTVEQYF. CDR3 DNA: TGCGCCAGCAGCCACACTAGCGTAACTGTGGAGCAGTACTTC.

This clonotype came up a few times. The rearrangement uses TRBV9 and TRBJ2-5, with 11 bases lining up with TRBD2. The DNA end is more similar to TRBJ2-1, so the J call may be wrong. The CDR3 runs to 17 residues. In germline, CDR1 is SGDLS, CDR2 YYNGEE. This CDR3 reads CASSVRGALAGVNEQFF. In nucleotides, the CDR3 is TGTGCCAGCAGCGTAAGGGGGGCACTAGCGGGGGTCAATGAGCAGTTCTTC.

The rearrangement links TRBV4-2 to TRBJ1-1; D ambiguous. Germline V gene sequence: CDR1 LGHNA, CDR2 YNFKEQ. CDR3 size: 13 residues. V lost 0 bases, J lost 8 bases, and 10 bases lay in between. CDR3 sequence: CASSQDLTPEAFF. The CDR3 bases are TGTGCCAGCAGCCAAGATCTCACACCGGAAGCTTTCTTT.

The sample holds a few counts of this clonotype. The genes are TRBV27 and TRBJ1-3; D gene unclear. V lost 2 bases and J lost 3, with 17 bases in between. This CDR3 has 17 residues. The germline V gene encodes CDR1 MNHEY and CDR2 SMNVEV (reference sequence). CDR3 in amino acids: CASSLQFRPRGGNTIYF. The DNA for the CDR3 is TGTGCCAGCAGTTTACAGTTTAGGCCTCGGGGTGGAAACACCATATATTTT.

The CDR3, as DNA: TGTGCCAGCAGTCCCAATCCTACCCCATTGACAGATACGCAGTATTTT. This encodes CASSPNPTPLTDTQYF. V and J are TRBV6-6 and TRBJ2-3; D not resolved. Deletions cut 5 bases from V and 3 bases from J, with 18 bases between. The CDR3 spans 16 residues. Germline V CDR1 and CDR2: MNHNY, SVGAGI (reference sequence).

This clonotype has a handful of counts. The rearrangement links TRBV12-3 or TRBV12-4 to TRBJ1-2; D ambiguous. The CDR3 has 11 residues. V lost 6 bases and J 5 bases, leaving 7 bases between the germline ends. Here the CDR3 DNA reads TGTGCCAGCAGGACACAGTATGGCTACACCTTC. It codes for CASRTQYGYTF.